This is a list of T cell receptor beta chains from one sample in a study of blood T cell repertoires in COVID-19. TCRdb's table, derived via immunoSEQ multiplex PCR, lists solely in-frame clones and lacks some. The sample includes fewer than 200,000 clones, 88% of them seen just once. Sequenced sample: peripheral blood. The receptors here all came from a man aged 40-50 years with active or convalescent COVID-19. Both conserved end residues are part of each CDR3. The D gene is left open where the match is weak. Some rows mark clone size as missing; the rest say once, few, many or name a class of expanded clone.

CDR3nt	CDR3aa	v_gene	abundance	j_gene	d_gene
TGTGCCAGCAGTGCTCCGGGACAGGGAATAAATCAGCCCCAGCATTTT	CASSAPGQGINQPQHF	TRBV6-1	-	TRBJ1-5	TRBD1
TGTGCCAGCAGTTACTCTACAGAACACGGCTACACCTTC	CASSYSTEHGYTF	TRBV6-6	-	TRBJ1-2	-
TGCGCCAGCAGCTCATCTGCGGGGATCACGCAGTATTTT	CASSSSAGITQYF	TRBV5-1	-	TRBJ2-3	-
TGTGCCAGCAGTTATACCGAGGGAGCTGGAAACACCATATATTTT	CASSYTEGAGNTIYF	TRBV28	-	TRBJ1-3	-
TGTGCCAGTAGTCCGAGAGAACTAGCGGGAGGGAACGAGCAGTACTTC	CASSPRELAGGNEQYF	TRBV19	-	TRBJ2-7	TRBD2
TGTGCCAGCAGTACTGGGGCCTTCCGGGCAGCCAAAAACATTCAGTACTTC	CASSTGAFRAAKNIQYF	TRBV27	once	TRBJ2-4	-
TGTGCCAGCAGCCTTAGCGGGACAACCTACGAGCAGTACTTC	CASSLSGTTYEQYF	TRBV14	medium-sized	TRBJ2-7	TRBD2
TGCGCCAGCAGCCAAGCAAGGCGCCAGGGAGCTTTCTTT	CASSQARRQGAFF	TRBV4-1	-	TRBJ1-1	-
TGTGCCAGCAGCTTGTTTGCCCGGAGCACAGATACGCAGTATTTT	CASSLFARSTDTQYF	TRBV5-5	once	TRBJ2-3	-
TGTGCCAGCAGCTTAGAGCGGGGGACCACTGAAGCTTTCTTT	CASSLERGTTEAFF	TRBV7-8	-	TRBJ1-1	-
TGTGCCAGCAGTCAAGACAGGGGTCTAGTCGTTGGTGAGCAGTTCTTC	CASSQDRGLVVGEQFF	TRBV2	-	TRBJ2-1	TRBD1
TGTGCCAGCAGCCACGGTAATTCACCCCTCCACTTT	CASSHGNSPLHF	TRBV13	-	TRBJ1-6	-
TGTGCCAGCGGGCGAGAGACCCAGTACTTC	CASGRETQYF	TRBV12-3/TRBV12-4	-	TRBJ2-5	-
TGTGCCAGCAGTCCGACGGGACAGGGGGCGAGGTATGGCTACACCTTC	CASSPTGQGARYGYTF	TRBV28	-	TRBJ1-2	TRBD1
TGTGCCAGCAGTGAAGGGTGGCGGGGAGGTAGCACCGGGGAGCTGTTTTTT	CASSEGWRGGSTGELFF	TRBV6-1	-	TRBJ2-2	-
TGTGCCAGCAGCTTGGGGGCCAGAAACACTGAAGCTTTCTTT	CASSLGARNTEAFF	TRBV5-6	-	TRBJ1-1	-
TGTGCCAGCAGGCGTAGCGGGGGGGCCGCCGATACGCAGTATTTT	CASRRSGGAADTQYF	TRBV7-8	-	TRBJ2-3	TRBD2
TGTGCCAGCAGCTTAGCGGAGTATCCGGGAGGGGGGCACACTGAAGCTTTCTTT	CASSLAEYPGGGHTEAFF	TRBV7-2	-	TRBJ1-1	-
TGTGCCAGCAGTCAGCTAGCGGGGGGGCGGGAGACCCAGTACTTC	CASSQLAGGRETQYF	TRBV6-5	once	TRBJ2-5	TRBD2
TGTGCCAGTAGTATTTCCGACACTTCCTACGAGCAGTACTTC	CASSISDTSYEQYF	TRBV19	few	TRBJ2-7	-
TGTGCCAGCAAAAACGGGGAATCGCCCCAGCATTTT	CASKNGESPQHF	TRBV19	once	TRBJ1-5	-
TGTGCCTGGAGTGAAACAGGGTTGTTACCTGACGAGCAGTACTTC	CAWSETGLLPDEQYF	TRBV30	once	TRBJ2-7	-
TGTGCCACCCGCAACCGGGACAGGGGGCGGAACGAGCAGTACTTC	CATRNRDRGRNEQYF	TRBV19	-	TRBJ2-7	TRBD1
TGTGCCAGCAGCCTGGACAGGGCTTACCCCCAGCAGTACTTC	CASSLDRAYPQQYF	TRBV6-6	-	TRBJ2-7	TRBD1
TGCAGCGTGCTTGGTTACTCGAACACTGAAGCTTTCTTT	CSVLGYSNTEAFF	TRBV29-1	-	TRBJ1-1	-
TGTGCCAGCAGCGCAAGTGGGACAACCCTTTTCGACGAGCAGTACTTC	CASSASGTTLFDEQYF	TRBV7-9	-	TRBJ2-7	-
TGTGCCAGCAGCTTGGGGACTAGCGGTACGTCGGTCGCGCAGTTCTTC	CASSLGTSGTSVAQFF	TRBV5-4	-	TRBJ2-1	TRBD2
TGTGCCAGTAGTATCGCCAGGGGTAGGAATCAGCCCCAGCATTTT	CASSIARGRNQPQHF	TRBV19	-	TRBJ1-5	-
TGCGCCAGCAGCCGAGAGAGCTCCTACGAGCAGTACTTC	CASSRESSYEQYF	TRBV5-1	-	TRBJ2-7	-
TGCAGCGTTGTGGGCAGTGAACACACTGAAGCTTTCTTT	CSVVGSEHTEAFF	TRBV29-1	-	TRBJ1-1	-
TGTGCCAGCAGCTTAATCCACAACGAGCAGTACTTC	CASSLIHNEQYF	TRBV7-9	-	TRBJ2-7	-
TGTGCCAGTAGTATAATACCTGAGTACGAGCAGTACTTC	CASSIIPEYEQYF	TRBV19	-	TRBJ2-7	-
TGTGCCAGCGGTCGGACTAGCGGCCTTCAAGAGACCCAGTACTTC	CASGRTSGLQETQYF	TRBV19	-	TRBJ2-5	TRBD2
TGCGCCAGCAGCCAAGACGGAGCCGATGCGAACACCGGGGAGCTGTTTTTT	CASSQDGADANTGELFF	TRBV4-3	-	TRBJ2-2	-
TGTGCCAGCAGCGGACAGGGAAAGACGAACACCGGGGAGCTGTTTTTT	CASSGQGKTNTGELFF	TRBV5-6	-	TRBJ2-2	TRBD1
TGTGCCAGCAGTGAAGTTTTGGACAGGGGTGGGTACACCTTC	CASSEVLDRGGYTF	TRBV2	-	TRBJ1-2	TRBD1
TGTGCCAGCAGTGCCGCCTCCTTCGGTACCAATGAGCAGTTCTTC	CASSAASFGTNEQFF	TRBV7-2	-	TRBJ2-1	-
TGTGCCAGCAGCCAAGAGACAGCGGGAGTTGGTGAGCAGTACTTC	CASSQETAGVGEQYF	TRBV4-2	-	TRBJ2-7	TRBD2
TGTGCCAGCAGCCTCCAGGGTATTGATGGCTACACCTTC	CASSLQGIDGYTF	TRBV7-9	-	TRBJ1-2	-
TGCGCCAGCAGTGTATGGGGGGGTAGCAATCAGCCCCAGCATTTT	CASSVWGGSNQPQHF	TRBV10-1	-	TRBJ1-5	-
TGTGCCAGCAGCCGTTTCGGGACAGGGCTTTTTGAAAACTATGGCTACACCTTC	CASSRFGTGLFENYGYTF	TRBV3-1/TRBV3-2	-	TRBJ1-2	TRBD1
TGTGCCAGCAGAGATCAAAGCCCGACAGGGAGGAATTCACCCCTCCACTTT	CASRDQSPTGRNSPLHF	TRBV2	-	TRBJ1-6	TRBD1
TGTGCCAGCAGCGTAGCATCCTATAATTCACCCCTCCACTTT	CASSVASYNSPLHF	TRBV9	-	TRBJ1-6	-
TGCGCCAGCAGCCCGGGACAGGGGACTTATGGCTACACCTTC	CASSPGQGTYGYTF	TRBV5-1	-	TRBJ1-2	TRBD1
TGTGCCAGCAGCCTCCAGGGTGGGGAAATGGGCTATGGCTACACCTTC	CASSLQGGEMGYGYTF	TRBV5-6	-	TRBJ1-2	-
TGTGCCAGCAGGGACAGGGCGGTGATCTATGGCTACACCTTC	CASRDRAVIYGYTF	TRBV7-2	once	TRBJ1-2	TRBD1
TGTGCCAGCAGCTTAGATCCCACAGGGGCGATCACAGATACGCAGTATTTT	CASSLDPTGAITDTQYF	TRBV11-3	-	TRBJ2-3	TRBD1
TGTGCCAGCAGCTTAGGGGCGTCTAGCAGATATGAGCAGTTCTTC	CASSLGASSRYEQFF	TRBV11-1	-	TRBJ2-1	-
TGTGCCAGCAGATCCAGGGGACAGGGAACTGCAGCTTTCTTT	CASRSRGQGTAAFF	TRBV7-9	few	TRBJ1-1	TRBD1
TGTGCCAGCAGCGGAGACAGGGCTGGGGCCAACGTCCTGACTTTC	CASSGDRAGANVLTF	TRBV2	-	TRBJ2-6	TRBD1
TGTTTAGCGGAGTTTGAGAACGAGCAGTACTTC	CLAEFENEQYF	TRBV6-5	-	TRBJ2-7	-
TGTGCCAGCAGCTGGAAGCGGGCCCTTAACACTGAAGCTTTCTTT	CASSWKRALNTEAFF	TRBV7-2	-	TRBJ1-1	-
TGCAGTGCCACCCTAGCAAGGGAGCAGTTCTTC	CSATLAREQFF	TRBV20-1	-	TRBJ2-1	-
TGTGCCAGTACTGGGATAGCGGGGCCCTACGAGCAGTACTTC	CASTGIAGPYEQYF	TRBV19	-	TRBJ2-7	TRBD2
TGTGCCAGCAGTTTGCCCCCAAGAGCGGGGGTTCAAGAGACCCAGTACTTC	CASSLPPRAGVQETQYF	TRBV27	-	TRBJ2-5	TRBD2
TGTGCCAGTCAGGGTTGGAGCTCCTACGAGCAGTACTTC	CASQGWSSYEQYF	TRBV12-3/TRBV12-4	-	TRBJ2-7	-
TGTGCCACCAGCAGAGGTTCCAGTACAGGTAATGCCTACGAGCAGTACTTC	CATSRGSSTGNAYEQYF	TRBV15	-	TRBJ2-7	-
TGTGCCAGCACACAGGGGCGCAATCAGCCCCAGCATTTT	CASTQGRNQPQHF	TRBV7-2	-	TRBJ1-5	TRBD1
TGTGCCAGCAGCTTAGCAGGGGCTACCAAAAACATTCAGTACTTC	CASSLAGATKNIQYF	TRBV7-2	-	TRBJ2-4	-